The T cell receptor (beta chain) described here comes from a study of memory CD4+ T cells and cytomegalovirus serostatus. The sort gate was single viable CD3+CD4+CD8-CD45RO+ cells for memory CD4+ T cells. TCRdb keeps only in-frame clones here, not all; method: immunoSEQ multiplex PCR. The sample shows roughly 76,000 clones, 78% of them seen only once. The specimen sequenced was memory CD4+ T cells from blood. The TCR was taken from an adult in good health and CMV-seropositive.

In nucleotides, the CDR3 is TGTGCCAGCAGTGAATTACTAGCCCAAGAGACCCAGTACTTC. Translating gives CASSELLAQETQYF. The rearrangement joins TRBV25-1 to TRBJ2-5, with D possibly TRBD2 on 6 matching bases. CDR1 and CDR2 (germline): MGHDK, SYGVNS. This CDR3 has 14 residues. V lost 1 base and J lost 1, with 7 bases in between.